These 4 T cell receptor beta chains originate from one sample sequenced in a study of blood T cell repertoires in COVID-19. Measured with immunoSEQ multiplex PCR; TCRdb has only the in-frame clones, and not every one. The table shows about 310,000 clones, with 89% occurring only once. The sequenced sample consisted of PBMCs or T cells enriched from blood (not recorded which). The receptors stem from a woman aged 25 to 39 who had recovered from COVID-19.

CDR3 protein: CASSLWLAGETQYF. CDR3 sequence (DNA): TGCGCCAGCAGCTTGTGGCTAGCGGGTGAGACCCAGTACTTC. The chain links TRBV5-1 to TRBJ2-5, with 8 nucleotides matching TRBD2. The CDR3 runs to 14 residues. The J segment lost 5 bases and the V segment lost 1 base, leaving 4 bases of the junction unmatched. Germline V gives CDR1 SGHRS, CDR2 YFSETQ. Using reference TRBV5-1 and TRBJ2-5 for the parts outside the CDR3, the full variable domain is KAGVTQTPRYLIKTRGQQVTLSCSPISGHRSVSWYQQTPGQGLQFLFEYFSETQRNKGNFPGRFSGRQFSNSRSEMNVSTLELGDSALYLCASSLWLAGETQYFGPGTRLLVL.

V usage is TRBV2 and J usage is TRBJ1-1, with 8 bases aligning to TRBD1. Losses at the gene ends were 0 bases for V and 11 bases for J; bases not matched to a gene: 11. This CDR3 has 15 amino acids. The germline gives CDR1 SNHLY, CDR2 FYNNEI. This CDR3 is CASSEARQGISWAFF. CDR3 nucleotide sequence: TGTGCCAGCAGTGAAGCCAGACAGGGGATCAGTTGGGCTTTCTTT.

This clone has a single count. The chain uses TRBV5-6 and TRBJ2-3, with D possibly matching TRBD2 (6 bases). Germline values: CDR1 SGHDT, CDR2 YYEEEE. The V end lost 3 bases, the J end lost 2 bases, and 10 bases lay between the germline ends. The CDR3 consists of 14 residues. This CDR3 is CASSYGLNTDTQYF. As DNA, the CDR3 is TGTGCCAGCAGCTACGGACTAAACACAGATACGCAGTATTTT.

The chain combines TRBV28 with TRBJ1-2, with D perhaps TRBD1 (6 bases). The CDR3 length is 13 residues. Germline CDR1 and CDR2: MDHEN and SYDVKM. Trimming shortened V by 3 bases and J by 8 bases, and 13 bases separated the two germline ends. As DNA, the CDR3 is TGTGCCAGCAGTTTCTCGGGGGGCGCAGGCTACACCTTC. Its protein is CASSFSGGAGYTF.